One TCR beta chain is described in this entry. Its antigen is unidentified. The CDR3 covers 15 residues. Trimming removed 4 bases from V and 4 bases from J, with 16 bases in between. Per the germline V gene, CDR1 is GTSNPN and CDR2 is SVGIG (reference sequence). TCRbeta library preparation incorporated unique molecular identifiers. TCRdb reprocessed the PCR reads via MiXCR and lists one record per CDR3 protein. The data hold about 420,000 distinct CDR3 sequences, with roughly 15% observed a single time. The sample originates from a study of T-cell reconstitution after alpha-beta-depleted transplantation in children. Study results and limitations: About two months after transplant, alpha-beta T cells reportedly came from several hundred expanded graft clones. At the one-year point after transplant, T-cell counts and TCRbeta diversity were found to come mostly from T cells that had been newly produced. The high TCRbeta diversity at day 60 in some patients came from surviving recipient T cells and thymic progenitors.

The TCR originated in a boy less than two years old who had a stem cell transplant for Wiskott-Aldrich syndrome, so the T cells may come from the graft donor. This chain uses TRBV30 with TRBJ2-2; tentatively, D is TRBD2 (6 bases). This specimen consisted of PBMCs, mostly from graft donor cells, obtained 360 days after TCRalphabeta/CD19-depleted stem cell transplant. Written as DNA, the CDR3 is TGTGCCTGGACCTGGGGCCCCGGGGGCACCGGGGAGCTGTTTTTT. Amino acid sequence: CAWTWGPGGTGELFF. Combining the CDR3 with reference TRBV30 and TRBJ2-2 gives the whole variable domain SQTIHQWPATLVQPVGSPLSLECTVEGTSNPNLYWYRQAAGRGLQLLFYSVGIGQISSEVPQNLSASRPQDRQFILSSKKLLLSDSGFYLCAWTWGPGGTGELFFGEGSRLTVL.